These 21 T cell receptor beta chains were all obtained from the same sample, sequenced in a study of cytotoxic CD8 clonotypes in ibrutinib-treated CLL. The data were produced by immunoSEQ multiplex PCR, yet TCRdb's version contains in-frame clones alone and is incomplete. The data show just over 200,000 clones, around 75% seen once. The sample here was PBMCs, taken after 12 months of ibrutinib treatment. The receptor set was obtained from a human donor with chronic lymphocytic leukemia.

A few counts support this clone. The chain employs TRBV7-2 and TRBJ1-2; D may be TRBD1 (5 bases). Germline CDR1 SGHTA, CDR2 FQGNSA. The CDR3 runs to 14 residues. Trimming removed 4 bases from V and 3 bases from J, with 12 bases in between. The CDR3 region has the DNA TGTGCCAGCAGCTCCCGGGACGGGCACTATGGCTACACCTTC. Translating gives CASSSRDGHYGYTF.

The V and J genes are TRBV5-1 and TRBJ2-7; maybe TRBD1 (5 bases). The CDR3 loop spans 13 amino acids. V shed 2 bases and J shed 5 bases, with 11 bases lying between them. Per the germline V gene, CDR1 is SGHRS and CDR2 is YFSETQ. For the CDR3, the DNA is TGCGCCAGCAGCTTTCACCTCAGGGACGAGCAGTACTTC. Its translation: CASSFHLRDEQYF. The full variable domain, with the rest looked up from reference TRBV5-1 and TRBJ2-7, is KAGVTQTPRYLIKTRGQQVTLSCSPISGHRSVSWYQQTPGQGLQFLFEYFSETQRNKGNFPGRFSGRQFSNSRSEMNVSTLELGDSALYLCASSFHLRDEQYFGPGTRLTVT.

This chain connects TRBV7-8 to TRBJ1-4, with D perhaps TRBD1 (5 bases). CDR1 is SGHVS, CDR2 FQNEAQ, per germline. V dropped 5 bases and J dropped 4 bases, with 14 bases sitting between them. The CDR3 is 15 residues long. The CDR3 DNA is TGTGCCAGCAGCCGCCGGGACCCAGATAATGAAAAACTGTTTTTT. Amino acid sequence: CASSRRDPDNEKLFF.

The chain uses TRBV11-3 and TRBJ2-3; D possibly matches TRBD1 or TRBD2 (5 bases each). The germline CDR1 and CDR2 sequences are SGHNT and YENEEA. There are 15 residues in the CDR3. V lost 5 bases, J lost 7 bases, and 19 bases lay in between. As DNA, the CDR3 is TGTGCCAGCAGCCTTAGCCGGGGCCGGGGAAATACGCAGTATTTT. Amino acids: CASSLSRGRGNTQYF.

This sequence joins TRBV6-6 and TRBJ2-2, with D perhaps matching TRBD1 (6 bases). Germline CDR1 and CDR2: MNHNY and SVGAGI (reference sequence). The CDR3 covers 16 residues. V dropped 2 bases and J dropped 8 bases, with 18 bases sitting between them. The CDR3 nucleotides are TGTGCCAGCAGTTACGGGGGCACCGTCCGGTCGGGGGAGCTGTTTTTT. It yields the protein CASSYGGTVRSGELFF.

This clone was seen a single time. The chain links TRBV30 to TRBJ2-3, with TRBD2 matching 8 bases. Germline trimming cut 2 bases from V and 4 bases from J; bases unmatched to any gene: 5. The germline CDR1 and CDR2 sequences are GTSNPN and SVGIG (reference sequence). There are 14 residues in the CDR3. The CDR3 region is CAWSHSGESDTQYF. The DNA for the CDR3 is TGTGCCTGGAGTCATAGCGGGGAATCAGATACGCAGTATTTT.

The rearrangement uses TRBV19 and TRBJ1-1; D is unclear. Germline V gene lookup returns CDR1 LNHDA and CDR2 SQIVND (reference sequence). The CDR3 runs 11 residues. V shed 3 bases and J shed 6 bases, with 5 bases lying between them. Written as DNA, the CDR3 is TGTGCCAGTAGTATGGGAGCTGAAGCTTTCTTT. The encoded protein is CASSMGAEAFF.

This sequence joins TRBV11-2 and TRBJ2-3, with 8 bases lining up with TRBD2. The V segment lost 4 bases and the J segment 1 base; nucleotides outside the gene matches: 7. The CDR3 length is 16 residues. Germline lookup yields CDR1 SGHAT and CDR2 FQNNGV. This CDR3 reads CASSSEREKGTDTQYF. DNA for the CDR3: TGTGCCAGCAGCTCAGAGCGGGAGAAGGGCACAGATACGCAGTATTTT.

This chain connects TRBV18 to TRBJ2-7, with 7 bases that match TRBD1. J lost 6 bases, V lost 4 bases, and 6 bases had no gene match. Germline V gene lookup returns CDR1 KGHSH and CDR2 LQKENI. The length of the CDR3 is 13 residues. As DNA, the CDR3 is TGTGCCAGCTCACTGGGGACAGTCGGCGAGCAGTACTTC. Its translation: CASSLGTVGEQYF.

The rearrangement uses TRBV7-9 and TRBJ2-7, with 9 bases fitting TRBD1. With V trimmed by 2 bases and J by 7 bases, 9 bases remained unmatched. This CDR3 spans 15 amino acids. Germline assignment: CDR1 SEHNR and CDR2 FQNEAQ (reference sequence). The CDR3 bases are TGTGCCAGCAGCTTACACGGTCGGACAGGGGAAGAGCAGTACTTC. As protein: CASSLHGRTGEEQYF.

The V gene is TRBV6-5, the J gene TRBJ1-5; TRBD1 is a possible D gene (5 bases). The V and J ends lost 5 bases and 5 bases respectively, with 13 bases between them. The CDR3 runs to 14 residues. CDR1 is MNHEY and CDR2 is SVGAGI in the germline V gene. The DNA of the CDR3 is TGTGCCAGCAGTGAGACAGAAGCTTATCAGCCCCAGCATTTT. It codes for CASSETEAYQPQHF.

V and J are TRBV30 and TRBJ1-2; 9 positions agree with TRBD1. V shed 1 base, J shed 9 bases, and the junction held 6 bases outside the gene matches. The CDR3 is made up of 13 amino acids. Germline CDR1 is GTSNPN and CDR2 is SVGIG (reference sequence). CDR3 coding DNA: TGTGCCTGGAGTGCCCGGGGACAGGGAAGCTACACCTTC. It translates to CAWSARGQGSYTF.

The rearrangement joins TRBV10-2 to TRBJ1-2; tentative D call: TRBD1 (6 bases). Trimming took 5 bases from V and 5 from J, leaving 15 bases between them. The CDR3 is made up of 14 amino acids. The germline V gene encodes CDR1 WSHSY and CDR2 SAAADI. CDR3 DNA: TGCGCCAGCAGTTCCATAGGGGGGGTGTATGGCTACACCTTC. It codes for CASSSIGGVYGYTF.

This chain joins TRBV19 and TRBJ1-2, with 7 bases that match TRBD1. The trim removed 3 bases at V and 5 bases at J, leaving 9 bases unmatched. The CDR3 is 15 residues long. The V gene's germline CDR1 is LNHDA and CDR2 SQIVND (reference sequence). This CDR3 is CASSISSGRGYGYTF. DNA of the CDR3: TGTGCCAGTAGTATCTCTTCGGGCAGGGGGTATGGCTACACCTTC.

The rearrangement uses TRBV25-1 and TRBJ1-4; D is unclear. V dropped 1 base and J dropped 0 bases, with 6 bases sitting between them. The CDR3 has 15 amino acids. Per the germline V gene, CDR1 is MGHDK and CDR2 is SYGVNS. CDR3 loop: CASSELGTTNEKLFF. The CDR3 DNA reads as TGTGCCAGCAGTGAATTGGGCACAACTAATGAAAAACTGTTTTTT.

CDR3 bases: TGTGCCAGCTCACCCGGGACTAGTGGTTACGAGCAGTACTTC. This encodes CASSPGTSGYEQYF. The chain recombines TRBV18 with TRBJ2-7; the match to TRBD2 covers 8 bases. The CDR3 sequence is 14 residues long. J lost 4 bases, V lost 3 bases, and 5 bases had no gene match. Germline V gives CDR1 KGHSH, CDR2 LQKENI.

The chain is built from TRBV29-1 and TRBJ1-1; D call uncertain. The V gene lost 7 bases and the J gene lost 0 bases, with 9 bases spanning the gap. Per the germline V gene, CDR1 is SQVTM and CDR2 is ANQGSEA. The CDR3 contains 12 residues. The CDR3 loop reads CSAGQVNTEAFF. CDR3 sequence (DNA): TGCAGCGCAGGCCAGGTGAACACTGAAGCTTTCTTT.

Here the CDR3 DNA reads TGTGCCAGCAGCCGGACCGGGACAGGGGTCCACGAGCAGTACTTC. Translating gives CASSRTGTGVHEQYF. J is TRBJ2-7 and V is TRBV6-5, with 10 bases matching TRBD1. The CDR3 has 15 amino acids. Losses at the gene ends were 6 bases for V and 5 bases for J; bases not matched to a gene: 10. From germline, CDR1 is MNHEY and CDR2 SVGAGI.

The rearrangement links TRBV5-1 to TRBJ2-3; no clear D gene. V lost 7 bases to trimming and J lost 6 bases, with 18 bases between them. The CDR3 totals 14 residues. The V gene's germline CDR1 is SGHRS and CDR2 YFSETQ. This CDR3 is CASDKGSPPDTQYF. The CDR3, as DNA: TGCGCCAGCGATAAGGGATCACCCCCCGATACGCAGTATTTT.

The CDR3 loop reads CASSFIRRGGNSDTQYF. The DNA of the CDR3 is TGCGCCAGCAGCTTCATCCGACGAGGGGGCAACTCAGATACGCAGTATTTT. The rearrangement uses TRBV5-1 and TRBJ2-3, with 7 nucleotides matching TRBD1. The CDR3 is made up of 17 amino acids. Germline V gives CDR1 SGHRS, CDR2 YFSETQ. The J segment lost 4 bases and the V segment lost 2 bases, leaving 13 bases of the junction unmatched.

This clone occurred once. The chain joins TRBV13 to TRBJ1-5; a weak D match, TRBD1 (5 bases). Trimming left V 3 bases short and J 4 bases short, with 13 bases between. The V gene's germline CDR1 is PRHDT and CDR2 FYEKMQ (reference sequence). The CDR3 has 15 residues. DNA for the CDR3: TGTGCCAGCAGCTTTCGGCAGGGCGGTAATCAGCCCCAGCATTTT. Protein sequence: CASSFRQGGNQPQHF.